This TCR beta chain was sequenced during a study of shared clonotypes between healthy human individuals. Study at large: Three plates were used per donor for CD4 naive, three for CD4 memory, two for CD8 naive and one for CD8 memory.

Subsets obtained from CD4+ cells comprised CD45RA+ naive and CD45RA-negative memory cells. Measured with immunoSEQ multiplex PCR; TCRdb has only the in-frame clones, and not every one. This sample has 2 million to 2.5 million clones, with under 97% found just once. Sequenced: naive CD4+ T cells sorted from blood. Subset reported: CD45RA+ positively selected. The TCR comes from a man younger than 35 in good health.

DNA for the CDR3: TGTGCCTGGATTGGCAGGGGCAAAAAGCGGGAGTCAGATACGCAGTATTTT. This encodes CAWIGRGKKRESDTQYF. The chain combines TRBV30 with TRBJ2-3; TRBD2 aligns across 8 bases. CDR1 is GTSNPN, CDR2 SVGIG, per germline (reference sequence). The V gene end was trimmed by 4 bases and the J gene end by 4 bases; junction bases not matched to a gene: 16. CDR3 length: 17 amino acids.